The clone carrying this TCR beta chain was recorded many times. Its antigen is currently unknown. The beta constant-region primer was an equimolar mix of two oligonucleotides covering TRBC1 and TRBC2. Nested alpha and beta constant-region primers with the SP2 primer drove four PCR rounds on ligated cDNA. TCRdb used MiXCR to reprocess the UMI-ligation and nested PCR reads, holding one entry per CDR3 protein. In the table there are under 150,000 distinct CDR3 sequences, roughly a fifth of which are singletons. These data come from a study of naive and memory T cell subsets. Study-wide findings and caveats: Especially in CD8 cells, naive repertoires contained a few larger clonotypes, possibly CD45RA-re-expressing memory cells.

CDR1 and CDR2 from the germline V gene are SGDLS and YYNGEE. Trimming left V 1 base short and J 3 bases short, with 10 bases between. This CDR3 is built from 14 residues. The chain has TRBV9 and TRBJ1-1, with D perhaps TRBD1 (5 bases). The source material was naive CD8+ T cells from blood. This receptor was identified in a human donor in good health. The CDR3 sequence is CASSVQGRDTEAFF. For the CDR3, the DNA is TGTGCCAGCAGCGTACAGGGAAGGGACACTGAAGCTTTCTTT. The variable domain in full, completed from reference TRBV9 and TRBJ1-1, reads DSGVTQTPKHLITATGQRVTLRCSPRSGDLSVYWYQQSLDQGLQFLIQYYNGEERAKGNILERFSAQQFPDLHSELNLSSLELGDSALYFCASSVQGRDTEAFFGQGTRLTVV.